The TCR beta chain described here comes from a study of shared clonotypes between healthy human individuals. Study-wide background: Donors, aged 18 to 49, were a couple of women and a few men.

Germline CDR1 is WNHNN and CDR2 is SYGVQD (reference sequence). V gave up 3 bases and J gave up 3 bases; unmatched junction bases: 16. The CDR3 runs 18 residues. Concerning this clone: Its antigen is not known.

Study-wide points: A few donors held roughly 5% of naive CD4 clonotypes in common.

Deep was the level at which the assay was run. Here immunoSEQ multiplex PCR was the method, and the copy in TCRdb shows in-frame clones only, minus some. Among more than 2,000,000 clones listed, 93% were seen once. The sample taken for sequencing was naive CD4+ T cells from PBMCs. Subset reported: CD45RA+ positively selected. The chain employs TRBV10-1 and TRBJ2-7; 8 bases line up with TRBD1. This TCR derives from a man younger than 35 in good health. Some clones in this sample may be carry-over from other donors' samples. The CDR3 is CASSDSGTQQGGIYEQYF. The DNA for the CDR3 is TGCGCCAGCAGTGATTCGGGGACACAACAGGGGGGAATCTACGAGCAGTACTTC.